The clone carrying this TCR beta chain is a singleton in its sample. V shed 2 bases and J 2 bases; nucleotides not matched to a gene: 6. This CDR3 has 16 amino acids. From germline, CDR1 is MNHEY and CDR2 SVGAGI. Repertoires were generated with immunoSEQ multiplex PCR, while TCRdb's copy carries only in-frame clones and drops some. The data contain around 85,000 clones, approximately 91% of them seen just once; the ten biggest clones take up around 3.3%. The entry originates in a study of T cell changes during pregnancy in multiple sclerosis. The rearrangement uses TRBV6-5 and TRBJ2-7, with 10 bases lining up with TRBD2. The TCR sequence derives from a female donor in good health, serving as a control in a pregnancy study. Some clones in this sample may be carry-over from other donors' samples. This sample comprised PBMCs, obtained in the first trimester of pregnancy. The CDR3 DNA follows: TGTGCCAGCAGTTACGAATCACTAGCGGGGCCCTACGAGCAGTACTTC. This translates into CASSYESLAGPYEQYF.